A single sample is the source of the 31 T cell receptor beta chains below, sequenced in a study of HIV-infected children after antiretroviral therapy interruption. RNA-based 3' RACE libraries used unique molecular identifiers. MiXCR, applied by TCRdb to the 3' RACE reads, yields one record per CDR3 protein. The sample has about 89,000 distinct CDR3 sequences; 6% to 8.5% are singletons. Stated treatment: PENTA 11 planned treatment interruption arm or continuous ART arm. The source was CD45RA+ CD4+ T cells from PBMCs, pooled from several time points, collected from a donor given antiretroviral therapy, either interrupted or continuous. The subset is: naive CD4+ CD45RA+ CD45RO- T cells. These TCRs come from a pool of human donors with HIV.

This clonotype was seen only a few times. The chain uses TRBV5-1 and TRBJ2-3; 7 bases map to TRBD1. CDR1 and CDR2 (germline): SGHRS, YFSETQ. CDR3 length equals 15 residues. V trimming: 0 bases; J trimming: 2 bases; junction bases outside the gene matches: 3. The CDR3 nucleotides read TGCGCCAGCAGCTTGGGGGACAGACTCACAGATACGCAGTATTTT. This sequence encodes CASSLGDRLTDTQYF.

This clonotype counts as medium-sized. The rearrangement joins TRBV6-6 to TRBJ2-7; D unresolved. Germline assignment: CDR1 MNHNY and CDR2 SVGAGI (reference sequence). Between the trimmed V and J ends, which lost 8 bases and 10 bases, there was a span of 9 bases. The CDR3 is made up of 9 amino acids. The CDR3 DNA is TGTGCCAGCGGGTATGAACAGTACTTC. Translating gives CASGYEQYF.

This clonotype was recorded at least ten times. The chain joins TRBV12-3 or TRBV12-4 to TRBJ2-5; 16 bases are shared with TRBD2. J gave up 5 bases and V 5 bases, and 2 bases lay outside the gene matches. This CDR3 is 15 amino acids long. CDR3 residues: CASSLGLAGGETQYF. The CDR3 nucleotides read TGTGCCAGCAGTCTGGGACTAGCGGGGGGGGAGACCCAGTACTTC.

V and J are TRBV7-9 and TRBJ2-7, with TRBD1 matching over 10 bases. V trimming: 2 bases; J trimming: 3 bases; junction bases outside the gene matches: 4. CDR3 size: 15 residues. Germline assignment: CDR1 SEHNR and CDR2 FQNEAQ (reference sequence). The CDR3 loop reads CASSLWGTGDYEQYF. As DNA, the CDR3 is TGTGCCAGCAGCTTATGGGGGACAGGGGACTACGAGCAGTACTTC.

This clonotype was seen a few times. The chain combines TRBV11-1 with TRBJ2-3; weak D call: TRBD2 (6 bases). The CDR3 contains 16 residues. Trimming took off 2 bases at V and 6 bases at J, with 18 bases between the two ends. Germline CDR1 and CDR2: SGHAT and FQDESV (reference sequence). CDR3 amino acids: CASSLRRGIPWDTQYF. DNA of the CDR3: TGTGCCAGCAGCTTACGACGGGGGATCCCTTGGGATACGCAGTATTTT.

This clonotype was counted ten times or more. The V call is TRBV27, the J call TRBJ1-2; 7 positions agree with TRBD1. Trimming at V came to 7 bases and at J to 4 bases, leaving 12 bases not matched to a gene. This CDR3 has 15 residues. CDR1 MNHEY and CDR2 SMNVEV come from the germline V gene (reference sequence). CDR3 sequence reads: CASTTLDRAAYGYTF. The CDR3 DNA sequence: TGTGCCAGCACCACTCTAGACAGGGCCGCCTATGGCTACACCTTC.

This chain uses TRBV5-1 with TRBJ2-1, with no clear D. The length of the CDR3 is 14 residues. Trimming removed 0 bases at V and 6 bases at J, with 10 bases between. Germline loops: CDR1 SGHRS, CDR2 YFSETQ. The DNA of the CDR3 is TGCGCCAGCAGCTTGGGGATTTTGGGCAATGAGCAGTTCTTC. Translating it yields CASSLGILGNEQFF.

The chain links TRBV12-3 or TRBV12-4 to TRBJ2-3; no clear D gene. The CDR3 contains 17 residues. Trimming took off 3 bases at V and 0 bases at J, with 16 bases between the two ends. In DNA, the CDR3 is TGTGCCAGCAGTTTTATTTGGCAGGATTCCAGCACAGATACGCAGTATTTT. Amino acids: CASSFIWQDSSTDTQYF.

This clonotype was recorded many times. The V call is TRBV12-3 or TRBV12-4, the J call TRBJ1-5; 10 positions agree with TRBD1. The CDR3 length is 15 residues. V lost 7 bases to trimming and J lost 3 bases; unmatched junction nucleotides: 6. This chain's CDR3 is CASIPTGGNNQPQHF. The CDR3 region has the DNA TGTGCCAGCATCCCGACAGGGGGCAACAATCAGCCCCAGCATTTT.

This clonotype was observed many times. The CDR3 DNA is TGCGCCAGCAGTACAGGGGGTTCGCCAGATACGCAGTATTTT. This gives the protein CASSTGGSPDTQYF. The chain links TRBV5-1 to TRBJ2-3, with 8 bases matching TRBD1. Unmatched junction bases numbered 6, after V lost 5 bases and J lost 4 bases. This CDR3 region has 14 residues. Germline lookup yields CDR1 SGHRS and CDR2 YFSETQ.

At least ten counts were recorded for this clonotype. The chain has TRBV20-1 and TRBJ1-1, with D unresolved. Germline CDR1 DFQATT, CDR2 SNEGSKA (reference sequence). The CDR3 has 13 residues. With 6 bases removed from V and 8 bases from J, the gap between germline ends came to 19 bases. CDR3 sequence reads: CSARAKSPSEAFF. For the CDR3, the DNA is TGCAGTGCCCGCGCTAAGTCCCCGAGCGAAGCTTTCTTT.

This chain's CDR3 is CASSHSGRGRPYEQYF. CDR3 coding DNA: TGTGCCAGCAGCCACTCCGGGAGGGGTCGACCCTACGAGCAGTACTTC. The chain has TRBV3-1 and TRBJ2-7; TRBD2 matches 8 bases. Germline V gene data show CDR1 as LGHDT and CDR2 as YNNKEL (reference sequence). V dropped 3 bases and J dropped 2; count of bases not matched to a gene: 9. The CDR3 length is 16 residues.

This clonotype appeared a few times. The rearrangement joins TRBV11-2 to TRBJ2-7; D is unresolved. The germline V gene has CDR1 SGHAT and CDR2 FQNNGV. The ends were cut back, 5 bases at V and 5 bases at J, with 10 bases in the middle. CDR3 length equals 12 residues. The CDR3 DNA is TGTGCCAGCAGCCGGCTCGCCCACGAGCAGTACTTC. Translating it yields CASSRLAHEQYF.

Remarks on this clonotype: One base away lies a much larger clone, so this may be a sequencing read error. The CDR3 DNA reads as TGTGCCAGTAGTCCATACAGGGGGGAGGCCAAAACCATTCAGTACTTC. Protein sequence: CASSPYRGEAKTIQYF. The J gene is TRBJ2-4, the V gene TRBV19; 8 positions match TRBD1. The CDR3 length is 16 residues. Germline assignment: CDR1 LNHDA and CDR2 SQIVND (reference sequence).

The DNA of the CDR3 is TGTGCCAGACATCCAGCCACCTACGAGCAGTACTTC. This codes for CARHPATYEQYF. The chain employs TRBV7-2 and TRBJ2-7; D is unresolved. There are 12 residues in the CDR3. Germline lookup yields CDR1 SGHTA and CDR2 FQGNSA. With 9 bases removed from V and 2 bases from J, the gap between germline ends came to 11 bases.

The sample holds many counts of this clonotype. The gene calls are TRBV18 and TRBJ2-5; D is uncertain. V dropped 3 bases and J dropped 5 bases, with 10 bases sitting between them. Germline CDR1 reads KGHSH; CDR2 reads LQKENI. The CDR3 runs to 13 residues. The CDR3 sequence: CASSPRRRETQYF. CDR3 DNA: TGTGCCAGCTCACCCCGGCGTCGGGAGACCCAGTACTTC.

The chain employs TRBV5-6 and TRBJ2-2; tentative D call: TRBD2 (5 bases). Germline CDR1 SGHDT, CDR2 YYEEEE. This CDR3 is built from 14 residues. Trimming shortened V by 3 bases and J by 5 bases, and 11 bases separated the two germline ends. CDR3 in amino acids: CASSSRGRTGELFF. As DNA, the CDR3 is TGTGCCAGCAGCTCTCGAGGGCGAACCGGGGAGCTGTTTTTT.

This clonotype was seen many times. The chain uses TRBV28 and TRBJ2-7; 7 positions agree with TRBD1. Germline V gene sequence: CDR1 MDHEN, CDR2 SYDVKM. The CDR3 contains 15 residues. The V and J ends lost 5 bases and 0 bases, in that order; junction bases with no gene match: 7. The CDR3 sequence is CASSPTGALSYEQYF. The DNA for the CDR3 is TGTGCCAGCAGTCCTACAGGGGCCCTCTCCTACGAGCAGTACTTC.

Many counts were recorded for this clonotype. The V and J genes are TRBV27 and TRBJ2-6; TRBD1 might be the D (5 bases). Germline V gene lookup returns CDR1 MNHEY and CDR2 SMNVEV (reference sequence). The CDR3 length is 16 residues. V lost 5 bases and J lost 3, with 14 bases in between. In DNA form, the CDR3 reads TGTGCCAGCAGTCCACAGGCCCTCGGTGGGGCCAACGTCCTGACTTTC. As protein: CASSPQALGGANVLTF.

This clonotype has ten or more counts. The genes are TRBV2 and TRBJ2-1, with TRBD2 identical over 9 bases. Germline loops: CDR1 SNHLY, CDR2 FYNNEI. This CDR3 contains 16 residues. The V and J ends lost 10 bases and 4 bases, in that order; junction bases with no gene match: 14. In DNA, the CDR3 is TGTGCCACATGGAATAGCGGGGGTCGTTATTACAATGAGCAGTTCTTC. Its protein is CATWNSGGRYYNEQFF.

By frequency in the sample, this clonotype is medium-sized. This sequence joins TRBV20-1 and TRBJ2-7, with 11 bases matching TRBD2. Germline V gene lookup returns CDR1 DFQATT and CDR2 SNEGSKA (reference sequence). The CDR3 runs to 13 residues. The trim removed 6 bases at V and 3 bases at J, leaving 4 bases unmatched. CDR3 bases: TGCAGTGCGCGACTAGCGGGGATCTACGAGCAGTACTTC. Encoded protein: CSARLAGIYEQYF.

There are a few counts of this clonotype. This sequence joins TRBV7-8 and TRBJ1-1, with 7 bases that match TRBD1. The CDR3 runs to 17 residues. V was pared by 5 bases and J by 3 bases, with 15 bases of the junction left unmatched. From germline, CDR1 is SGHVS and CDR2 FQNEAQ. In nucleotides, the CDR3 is TGTGCCAGCAGCCCACCGGCCCAGACAGGGTTACACACTGAAGCTTTCTTT. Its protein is CASSPPAQTGLHTEAFF. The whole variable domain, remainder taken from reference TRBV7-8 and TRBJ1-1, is GAGVSQSPRYKVAKRGQDVALRCDPISGHVSLFWYQQALGQGPEFLTYFQNEAQLDKSGLPSDRFFAERPEGSVSTLKIQRTQQEDSAVYLCASSPPAQTGLHTEAFFGQGTRLTVV.

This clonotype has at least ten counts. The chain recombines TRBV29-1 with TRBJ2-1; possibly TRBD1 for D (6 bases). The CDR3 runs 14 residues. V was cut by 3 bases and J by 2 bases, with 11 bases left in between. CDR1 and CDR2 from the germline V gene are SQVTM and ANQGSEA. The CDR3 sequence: CSVELDRTYNEQFF. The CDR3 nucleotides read TGCAGCGTTGAGCTGGACAGAACCTACAATGAGCAGTTCTTC.

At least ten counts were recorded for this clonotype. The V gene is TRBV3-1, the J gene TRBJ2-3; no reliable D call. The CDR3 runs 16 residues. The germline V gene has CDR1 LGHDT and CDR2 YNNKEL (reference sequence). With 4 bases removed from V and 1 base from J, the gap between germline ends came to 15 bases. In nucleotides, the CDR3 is TGTGCCAGCAGCCTTCGTCTAACGGGCCGCACAGATACGCAGTATTTT. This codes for CASSLRLTGRTDTQYF.

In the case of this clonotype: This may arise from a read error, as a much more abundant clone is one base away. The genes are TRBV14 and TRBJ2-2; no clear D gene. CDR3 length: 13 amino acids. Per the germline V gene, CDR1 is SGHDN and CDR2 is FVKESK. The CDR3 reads CASSQAASQELLF. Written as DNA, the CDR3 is TGTGCCAGCAGCCAGGCAGCGTCGCAAGAGCTGCTTTTT.

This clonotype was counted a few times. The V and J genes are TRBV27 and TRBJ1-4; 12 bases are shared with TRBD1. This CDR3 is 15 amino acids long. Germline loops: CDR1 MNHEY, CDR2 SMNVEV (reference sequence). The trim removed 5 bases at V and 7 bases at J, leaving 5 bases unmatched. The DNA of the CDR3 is TGTGCCAGCAGTCGATGGGACAGGGGGCCTGAAAAACTGTTTTTT. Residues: CASSRWDRGPEKLFF. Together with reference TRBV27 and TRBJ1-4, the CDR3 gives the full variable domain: EAQVTQNPRYLITVTGKKLTVTCSQNMNHEYMSWYRQDPGLGLRQIYYSMNVEVTDKGDVPEGYKVSRKEKRNFPLILESPSPNQTSLYFCASSRWDRGPEKLFFGSGTQLSVL.

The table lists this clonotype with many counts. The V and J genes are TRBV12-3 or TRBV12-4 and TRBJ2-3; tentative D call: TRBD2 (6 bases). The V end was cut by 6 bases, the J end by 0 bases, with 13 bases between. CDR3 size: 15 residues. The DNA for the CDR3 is TGTGCCAGCAGCCGTTCGGGACTCAGCACAGATACGCAGTATTTT. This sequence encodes CASSRSGLSTDTQYF.

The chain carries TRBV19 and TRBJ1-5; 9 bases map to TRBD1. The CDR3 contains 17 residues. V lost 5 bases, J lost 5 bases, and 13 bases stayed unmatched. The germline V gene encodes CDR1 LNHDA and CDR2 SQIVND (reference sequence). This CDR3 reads CASSRRTGTGKDQPQHF. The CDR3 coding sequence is TGTGCCAGTAGTCGCCGAACCGGGACAGGGAAGGATCAGCCCCAGCATTTT.

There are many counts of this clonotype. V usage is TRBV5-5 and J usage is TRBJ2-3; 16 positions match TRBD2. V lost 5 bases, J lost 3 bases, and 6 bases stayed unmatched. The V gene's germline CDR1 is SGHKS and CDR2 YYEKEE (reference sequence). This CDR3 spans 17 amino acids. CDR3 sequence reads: CASRGPGLAGGTDTQYF. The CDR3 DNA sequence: TGTGCCAGCAGGGGTCCGGGACTAGCGGGAGGGACAGATACGCAGTATTTT.

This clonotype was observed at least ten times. CDR3 sequence reads: CASSPNPLALGEQFF. In DNA, the CDR3 is TGTGCCAGCAGCCCCAACCCCCTCGCCTTGGGGGAGCAGTTCTTC. The chain couples TRBV3-1 to TRBJ2-1; D remains unclear. The CDR3 is made up of 15 amino acids. The ends were cut back, 4 bases at V and 10 bases at J, with 20 bases in the middle. The germline gives CDR1 LGHDT, CDR2 YNNKEL (reference sequence).

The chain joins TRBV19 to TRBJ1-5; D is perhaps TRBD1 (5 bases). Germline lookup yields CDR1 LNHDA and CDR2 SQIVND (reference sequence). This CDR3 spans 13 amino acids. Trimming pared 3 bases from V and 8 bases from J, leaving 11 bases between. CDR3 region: CASSIGLGEPQHF. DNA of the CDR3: TGTGCCAGTAGTATCGGACTAGGGGAGCCCCAGCATTTT.